This T cell receptor (beta chain) appears in the sequencing data of a study of shared clonotypes between healthy human individuals. Study-wide results and limits: Sampling was confined to blood; repertoires within tissues likely differ. The study drew on few donors, limiting represented genetic and exposure-history diversity.

Trimming cost V 5 bases and J 4 bases, with 9 bases left between them. CDR1 is MDHEN, CDR2 SYDVKM, per germline. The length of the CDR3 is 14 residues. In regard to this clone: What it binds is unknown.

Everyone who donated was a Caucasian adult who lived in Nashville, Tennessee. A split of CD4+ cells into CD45RA+ naive and CD45RA-negative memory subsets was performed. The assay was immunoSEQ multiplex PCR, and TCRdb's table has in-frame clones only and misses some. The table records 950,000 to 1,100,000 clones, more than 75% of them present only once. This chain joins TRBV28 and TRBJ2-6; possibly TRBD2 for D (5 bases). Sequenced: memory CD4+ T cells from PBMCs. The subset denotes: CD45RA-negative fraction. The receptor's source is a man between 18 and 29 years old in good health. Some clones in this sample may be carry-over from other donors' samples. The CDR3 loop is CASSLAQGANVLTF. The CDR3 DNA sequence: TGTGCCAGCAGTCTAGCACAGGGGGCCAACGTCCTGACTTTC.